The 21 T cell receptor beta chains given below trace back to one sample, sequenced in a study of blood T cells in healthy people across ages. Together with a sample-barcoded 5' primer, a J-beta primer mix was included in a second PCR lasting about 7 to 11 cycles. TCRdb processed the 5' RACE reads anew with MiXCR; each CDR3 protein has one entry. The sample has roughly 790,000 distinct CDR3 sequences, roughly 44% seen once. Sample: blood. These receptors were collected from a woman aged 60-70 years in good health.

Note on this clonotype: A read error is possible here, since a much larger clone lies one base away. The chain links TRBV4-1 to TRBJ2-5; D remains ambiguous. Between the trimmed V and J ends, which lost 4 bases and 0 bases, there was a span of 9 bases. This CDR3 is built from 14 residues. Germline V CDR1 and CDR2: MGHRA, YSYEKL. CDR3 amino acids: CASSPDPDQETQYF. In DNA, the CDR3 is TGCGCCAGCAGCCCGGACCCTGACCAAGAGACCCAGTACTTC.

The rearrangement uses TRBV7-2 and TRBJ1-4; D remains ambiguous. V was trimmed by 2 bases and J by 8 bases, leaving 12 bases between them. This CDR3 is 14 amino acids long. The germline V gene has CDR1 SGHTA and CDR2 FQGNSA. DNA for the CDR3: TGTGCCAGCAGCTTAAGCCCCGAACAGGAAAAACTGTTTTTT. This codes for CASSLSPEQEKLFF.

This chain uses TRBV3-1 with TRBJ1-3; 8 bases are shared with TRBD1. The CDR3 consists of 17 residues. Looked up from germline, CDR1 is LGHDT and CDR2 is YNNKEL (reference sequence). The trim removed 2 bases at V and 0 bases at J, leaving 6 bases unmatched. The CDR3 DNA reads TGTGCCAGCAGCCAACGAGACAGGGGCAACTCTGGAAACACCATATATTTT. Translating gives CASSQRDRGNSGNTIYF.

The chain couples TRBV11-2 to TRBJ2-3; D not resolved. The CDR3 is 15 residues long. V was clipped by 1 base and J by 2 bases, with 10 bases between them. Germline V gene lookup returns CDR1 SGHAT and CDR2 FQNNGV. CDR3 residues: CASSLVSWDTDTQYF. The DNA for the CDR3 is TGTGCCAGCAGCTTAGTTTCCTGGGACACAGATACGCAGTATTTT. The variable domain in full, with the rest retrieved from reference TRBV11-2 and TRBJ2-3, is EAGVAQSPRYKIIEKRQSVAFWCNPISGHATLYWYQQILGQGPKLLIQFQNNGVVDDSQLPKDRFSAERLKGVDSTLKIQPAKLEDSAVYLCASSLVSWDTDTQYFGPGTRLTVL.

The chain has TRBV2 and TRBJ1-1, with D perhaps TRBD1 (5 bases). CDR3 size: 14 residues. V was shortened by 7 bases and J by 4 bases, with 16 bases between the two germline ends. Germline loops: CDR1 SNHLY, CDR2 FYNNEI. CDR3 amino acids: CASTQAAGRTEAFF. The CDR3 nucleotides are TGTGCCAGCACCCAAGCGGCAGGGCGCACTGAAGCTTTCTTT.

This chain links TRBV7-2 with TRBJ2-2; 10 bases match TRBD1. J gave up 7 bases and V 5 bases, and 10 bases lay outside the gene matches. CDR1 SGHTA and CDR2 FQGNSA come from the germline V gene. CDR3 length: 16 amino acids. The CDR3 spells CASSQLPTGGGGELFF. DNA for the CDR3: TGTGCCAGCAGCCAACTCCCGACAGGGGGCGGCGGGGAGCTGTTTTTT.

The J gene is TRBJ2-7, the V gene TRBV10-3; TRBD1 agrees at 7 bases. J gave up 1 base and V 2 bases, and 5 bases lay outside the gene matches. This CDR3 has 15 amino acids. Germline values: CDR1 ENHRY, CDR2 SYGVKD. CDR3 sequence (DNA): TGTGCCATCAGTGAGATCCAGGGGGTTTCCTACGAGCAGTACTTC. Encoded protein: CAISEIQGVSYEQYF.

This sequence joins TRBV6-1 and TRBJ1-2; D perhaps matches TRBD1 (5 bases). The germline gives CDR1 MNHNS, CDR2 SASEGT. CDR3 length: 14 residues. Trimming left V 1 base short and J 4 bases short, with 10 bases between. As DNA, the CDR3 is TGTGCCAGCAGTGAAGGACAGATCTCCTATGGCTACACCTTC. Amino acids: CASSEGQISYGYTF.

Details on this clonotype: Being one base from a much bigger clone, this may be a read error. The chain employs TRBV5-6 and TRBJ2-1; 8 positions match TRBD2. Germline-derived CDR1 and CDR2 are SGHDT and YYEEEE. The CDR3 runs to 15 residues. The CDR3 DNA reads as TGTGCCTGCAGCTGGAGGGTGGGACTAGACGATGAGCAGTTCTTC. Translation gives CACSWRVGLDDEQFF.

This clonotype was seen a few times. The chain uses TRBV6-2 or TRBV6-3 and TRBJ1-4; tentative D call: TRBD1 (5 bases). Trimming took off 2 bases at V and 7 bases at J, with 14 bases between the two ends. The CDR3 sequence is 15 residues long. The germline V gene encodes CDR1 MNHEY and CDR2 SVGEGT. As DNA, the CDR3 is TGTGCCAGCAGTTACGGGCAGGGCCCAAGTGAAAAACTGTTTTTT. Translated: CASSYGQGPSEKLFF.

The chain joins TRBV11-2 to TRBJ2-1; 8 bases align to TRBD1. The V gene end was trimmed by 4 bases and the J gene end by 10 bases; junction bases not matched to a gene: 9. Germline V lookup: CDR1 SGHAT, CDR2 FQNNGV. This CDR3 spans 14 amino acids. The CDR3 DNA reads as TGTGCCAGCAGCTCCCCGTCCAGGGGGCTGGAGCAGTTCTTC. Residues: CASSSPSRGLEQFF.

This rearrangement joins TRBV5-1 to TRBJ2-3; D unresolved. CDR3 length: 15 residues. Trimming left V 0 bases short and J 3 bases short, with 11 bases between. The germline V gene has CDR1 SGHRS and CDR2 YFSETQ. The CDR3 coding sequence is TGCGCCAGCAGCTTGGAACCCCCGGCGACAGATACGCAGTATTTT. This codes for CASSLEPPATDTQYF.

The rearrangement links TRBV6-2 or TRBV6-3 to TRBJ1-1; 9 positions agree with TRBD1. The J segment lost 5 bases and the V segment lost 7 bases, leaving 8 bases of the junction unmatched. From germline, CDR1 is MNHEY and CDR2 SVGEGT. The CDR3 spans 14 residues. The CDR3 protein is CASTVQGARTEAFF. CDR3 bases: TGTGCCAGCACCGTACAGGGGGCGCGGACTGAAGCTTTCTTT.

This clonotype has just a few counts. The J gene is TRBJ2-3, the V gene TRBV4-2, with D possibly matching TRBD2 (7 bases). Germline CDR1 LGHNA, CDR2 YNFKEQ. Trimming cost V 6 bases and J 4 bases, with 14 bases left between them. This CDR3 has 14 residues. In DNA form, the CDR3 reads TGTGCCAGCAGTCCTGGGGGGGGCCCAGATACGCAGTATTTT. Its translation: CASSPGGGPDTQYF.

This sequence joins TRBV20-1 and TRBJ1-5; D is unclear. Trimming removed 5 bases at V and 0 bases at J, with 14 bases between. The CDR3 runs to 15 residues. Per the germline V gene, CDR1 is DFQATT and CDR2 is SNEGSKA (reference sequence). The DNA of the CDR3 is TGCAGTGCTCCCCGTAGCAGTAATAGCAATCAGCCCCAGCATTTT. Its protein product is CSAPRSSNSNQPQHF.

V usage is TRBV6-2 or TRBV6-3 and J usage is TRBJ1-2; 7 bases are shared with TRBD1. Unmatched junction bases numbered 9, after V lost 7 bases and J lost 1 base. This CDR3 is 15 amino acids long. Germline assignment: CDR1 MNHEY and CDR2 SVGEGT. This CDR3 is CASIRQGAFNYGYTF. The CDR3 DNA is TGTGCCAGCATCAGACAGGGAGCCTTTAACTATGGCTACACCTTC.

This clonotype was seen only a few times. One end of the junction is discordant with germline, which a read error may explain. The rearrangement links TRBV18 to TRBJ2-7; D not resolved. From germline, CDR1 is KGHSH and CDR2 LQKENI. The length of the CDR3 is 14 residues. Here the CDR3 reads CASSPIFGSSEQYF. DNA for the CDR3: TGTGCCAGCTCACCCATCTTCGGGTCCTCCGAGCAGTACTTC.

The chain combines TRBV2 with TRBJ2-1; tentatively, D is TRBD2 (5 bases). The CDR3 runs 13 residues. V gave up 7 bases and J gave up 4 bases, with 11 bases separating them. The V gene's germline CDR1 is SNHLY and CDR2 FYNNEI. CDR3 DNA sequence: TGTGCCAGCATCCAACTAGTTTACAATGAGCAGTTCTTC. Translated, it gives CASIQLVYNEQFF.

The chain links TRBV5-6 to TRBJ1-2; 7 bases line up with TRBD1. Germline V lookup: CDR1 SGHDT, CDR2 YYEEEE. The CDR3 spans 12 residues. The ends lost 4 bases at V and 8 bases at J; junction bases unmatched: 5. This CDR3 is CASSHRTGGYTF. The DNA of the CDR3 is TGTGCCAGCAGCCATCGGACAGGCGGCTACACCTTC.

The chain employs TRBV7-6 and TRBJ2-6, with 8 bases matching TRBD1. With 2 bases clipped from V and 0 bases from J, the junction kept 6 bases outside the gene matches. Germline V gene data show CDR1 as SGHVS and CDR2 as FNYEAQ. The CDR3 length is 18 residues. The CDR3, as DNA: TGTGCCAGCAGCTTAAGGGACAGGCCCTCCTCTGGGGCCAACGTCCTGACTTTC. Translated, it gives CASSLRDRPSSGANVLTF.

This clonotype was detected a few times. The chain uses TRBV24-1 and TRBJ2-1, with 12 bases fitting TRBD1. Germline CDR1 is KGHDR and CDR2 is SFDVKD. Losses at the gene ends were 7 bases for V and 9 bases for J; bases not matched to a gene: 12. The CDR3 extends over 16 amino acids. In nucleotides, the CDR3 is TGTGCCACCAGCCCCCAGACGGGACAGGGGGCAAGTGAGCAGTTCTTC. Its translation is CATSPQTGQGASEQFF.